Listed here are 15 T cell receptor beta chains from one sample, sequenced in a study of siplizumab effects on memory and regulatory T cells. Here immunoSEQ multiplex PCR was the method, and the copy in TCRdb shows in-frame clones only, minus some. The sample lists about 14,000 clones, almost 50% occurring once. The mixed lymphocyte reaction cells were cocultured at 37°C for six to seven days. These TCRs' antigens remain unknown. Sequencing was performed on CFSE-low (dividing) CD4+ T cells sorted from an allogeneic mixed lymphocyte reaction. The receptors originated from a human donor in good health; the cells came from an allogeneic mixed lymphocyte reaction.

By its share, this clone is medium-sized. This sequence joins TRBV5-4 and TRBJ1-2, with a tentative D call TRBD1 (5 bases). Trimming shortened V by 4 bases and J by 4 bases, and 17 bases separated the two germline ends. This CDR3 has 15 amino acids. Germline V CDR1 and CDR2: SGHNT, YYREEE (reference sequence). CDR3 nucleotide sequence: TGTGCCAGCAGCGAAGGGACGGAAAAAAGCTATGGCTACACCTTC. Protein sequence: CASSEGTEKSYGYTF. The whole variable domain, remainder taken from reference TRBV5-4 and TRBJ1-2, is ETGVTQSPTHLIKTRGQQVTLRCSSQSGHNTVSWYQQALGQGPQFIFQYYREEENGRGNFPPRFSGLQFPNYSSELNVNALELDDSALYLCASSEGTEKSYGYTFGSGTRLTVV.

The chain links TRBV10-2 to TRBJ2-1; D is perhaps TRBD1 or TRBD2 (6 bases each). The germline gives CDR1 WSHSY, CDR2 SAAADI. Trimming removed 4 bases from V and 7 bases from J, with 17 bases in between. There are 15 residues in the CDR3. The CDR3 loop reads CASSGRSEGGNEQFF. The CDR3 DNA sequence: TGCGCCAGCAGTGGTCGCTCGGAGGGGGGTAATGAGCAGTTCTTC.

The chain joins TRBV5-1 to TRBJ2-2; 8 nucleotides align to TRBD1. Germline V gives CDR1 SGHRS, CDR2 YFSETQ. Germline trimming cut 4 bases from V and 1 base from J; bases unmatched to any gene: 6. There are 16 residues in the CDR3. This CDR3 reads CASSPPGTGNTGELFF. The CDR3 bases are TGCGCCAGCAGCCCCCCTGGGACAGGGAACACCGGGGAGCTGTTTTTT.

This clone came up once. The chain combines TRBV11-1 with TRBJ1-2; a weak D match, TRBD1 (6 bases). This CDR3 is built from 13 residues. The V gene lost 5 bases and the J gene lost 4 bases, with 11 bases spanning the gap. The germline CDR1 and CDR2 sequences are SGHAT and FQDESV (reference sequence). CDR3: CASSLRGAYGYTF. CDR3 coding DNA: TGTGCCAGCAGCCTGAGGGGGGCCTATGGCTACACCTTC. The whole variable domain, filled in from reference TRBV11-1 and TRBJ1-2, reads EAEVAQSPRYKITEKSQAVAFWCDPISGHATLYWYRQILGQGPELLVQFQDESVVDDSQLPKDRFSAERLKGVDSTLKIQPAELGDSAMYLCASSLRGAYGYTFGSGTRLTVV.

The chain has TRBV5-1 and TRBJ2-5; D is unresolved. The CDR3 spans 14 residues. V gave up 2 bases and J gave up 5 bases, with 13 bases separating them. Germline assignment: CDR1 SGHRS and CDR2 YFSETQ. CDR3 loop: CASSLTGLGETQYF. The CDR3 bases are TGCGCCAGCAGCTTAACCGGGCTCGGGGAGACCCAGTACTTC.

This clone came up a few times. The genes are TRBV5-1 and TRBJ2-7, with 15 bases aligning to TRBD2. The V and J ends lost 4 bases and 7 bases, in that order; junction bases with no gene match: 6. The CDR3 runs to 15 residues. CDR1 is SGHRS, CDR2 YFSETQ, per germline. Written as DNA, the CDR3 is TGCGCCAGCAGCGGACTAGCGGGGGGGCCGGGTGAGCAGTACTTC. Translated, it gives CASSGLAGGPGEQYF. Using reference TRBV5-1 and TRBJ2-7 for the parts outside the CDR3, the full variable domain is KAGVTQTPRYLIKTRGQQVTLSCSPISGHRSVSWYQQTPGQGLQFLFEYFSETQRNKGNFPGRFSGRQFSNSRSEMNVSTLELGDSALYLCASSGLAGGPGEQYFGPGTRLTVT.

This clone has a handful of counts. The V call is TRBV27, the J call TRBJ2-7, with a weak D call TRBD1 (5 bases). This CDR3 contains 13 residues. The germline V gene encodes CDR1 MNHEY and CDR2 SMNVEV (reference sequence). V was pared by 6 bases and J by 6 bases, with 15 bases between. The CDR3 loop is CASSLIRESEQYF. The CDR3, as DNA: TGTGCCAGCAGCCTTATCAGGGAAAGCGAGCAGTACTTC.

This chain connects TRBV6-6 to TRBJ2-1, with a tentative D call TRBD2 (7 bases). Germline-derived CDR1 and CDR2 are MNHNY and SVGAGI (reference sequence). The CDR3 is 16 amino acids. Trimming shortened V by 0 bases and J by 6 bases, and 15 bases separated the two germline ends. CDR3 sequence: CASSYSSRRGPNEQFF. The CDR3 coding sequence is TGTGCCAGCAGTTACTCGTCTCGGCGGGGGCCCAATGAGCAGTTCTTC.

The chain combines TRBV6-5 with TRBJ1-6, with D perhaps matching TRBD1 (5 bases). The CDR3 is 14 residues long. The ends were cut back, 5 bases at V and 6 bases at J, with 11 bases in the middle. Germline CDR1 is MNHEY and CDR2 is SVGAGI. The CDR3, as DNA: TGTGCCAGCAGTCGGGGGAATGGTAATTCACCCCTCCACTTT. Translating it yields CASSRGNGNSPLHF.

The chain joins TRBV5-4 to TRBJ1-2; unclear D gene. Per germline, CDR1 SGHNT and CDR2 YYREEE (reference sequence). The V end was cut by 2 bases, the J end by 7 bases, with 15 bases between. The CDR3 consists of 14 residues. The CDR3 DNA follows: TGTGCCAGCAGCTTCTTAAGGGCTGAATTTGGCTACACCTTC. This translates into CASSFLRAEFGYTF.

This CDR3 is CASSSSGRREETQYF. DNA of the CDR3: TGCGCCAGCAGCTCAAGCGGGAGGAGGGAAGAGACCCAGTACTTC. The chain has TRBV5-1 and TRBJ2-5; 9 nucleotides align to TRBD2. CDR3 length equals 15 residues. Germline lookup yields CDR1 SGHRS and CDR2 YFSETQ. V lost 3 bases, J lost 3 bases, and 6 bases stayed unmatched.

Concerning this clone itself: A junction boundary mismatches the germline segment, possibly from a read error. The chain recombines TRBV5-1 with TRBJ2-1, with D perhaps matching TRBD1 (6 bases). This CDR3 is 15 amino acids long. The V gene's germline CDR1 is SGHRS and CDR2 YFSETQ. CDR3 nucleotides: TGTGCCAGCAGTCACCGGGACACCCAAAACAATGAGCAGTTCTTC. Protein: CASSHRDTQNNEQFF.

This chain joins TRBV2 and TRBJ2-3; no firm D call. V lost 11 bases to trimming and J lost 4 bases, with 10 bases between them. This CDR3 has 11 residues. Germline CDR1 reads SNHLY; CDR2 reads FYNNEI. Here the CDR3 reads CACAAADTQYF. CDR3 in DNA: TGTGCCTGCGCCGCAGCAGATACGCAGTATTTT.

This clone was observed a handful of times. The rearrangement uses TRBV9 and TRBJ1-1, with D unclear. The germline V and J ends were trimmed by 0 bases and 3 bases, with 15 bases remaining between them. This CDR3 comprises 16 residues. CDR1 is SGDLS and CDR2 is YYNGEE in the germline V gene. The CDR3 region is CASSVDSAGSYTEAFF. CDR3 bases: TGTGCCAGCAGCGTAGATTCGGCGGGGAGTTACACTGAAGCTTTCTTT.

The chain recombines TRBV11-1 with TRBJ2-3; D not resolved. The V gene's germline CDR1 is SGHAT and CDR2 FQDESV (reference sequence). V gave up 5 bases and J gave up 0 bases, with 9 bases separating them. The CDR3 length is 14 residues. In nucleotides, the CDR3 is TGTGCCAGCAGCGGACCTAGTAGCACAGATACGCAGTATTTT. As protein: CASSGPSSTDTQYF.